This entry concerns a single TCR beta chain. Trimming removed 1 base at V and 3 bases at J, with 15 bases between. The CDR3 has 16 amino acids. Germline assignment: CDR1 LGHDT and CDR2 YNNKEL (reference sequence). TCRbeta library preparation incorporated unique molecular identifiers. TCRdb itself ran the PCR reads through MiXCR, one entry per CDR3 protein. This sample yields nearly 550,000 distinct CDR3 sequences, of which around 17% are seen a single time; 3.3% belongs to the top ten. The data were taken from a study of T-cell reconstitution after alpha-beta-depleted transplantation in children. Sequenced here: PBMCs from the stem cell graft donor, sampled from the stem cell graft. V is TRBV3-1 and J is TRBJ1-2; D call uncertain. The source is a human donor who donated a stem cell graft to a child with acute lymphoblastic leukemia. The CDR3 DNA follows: TGTGCCAGCAGCCAAGGTTCTAGAGTGCATGACTATGGCTACACCTTC. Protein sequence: CASSQGSRVHDYGYTF.